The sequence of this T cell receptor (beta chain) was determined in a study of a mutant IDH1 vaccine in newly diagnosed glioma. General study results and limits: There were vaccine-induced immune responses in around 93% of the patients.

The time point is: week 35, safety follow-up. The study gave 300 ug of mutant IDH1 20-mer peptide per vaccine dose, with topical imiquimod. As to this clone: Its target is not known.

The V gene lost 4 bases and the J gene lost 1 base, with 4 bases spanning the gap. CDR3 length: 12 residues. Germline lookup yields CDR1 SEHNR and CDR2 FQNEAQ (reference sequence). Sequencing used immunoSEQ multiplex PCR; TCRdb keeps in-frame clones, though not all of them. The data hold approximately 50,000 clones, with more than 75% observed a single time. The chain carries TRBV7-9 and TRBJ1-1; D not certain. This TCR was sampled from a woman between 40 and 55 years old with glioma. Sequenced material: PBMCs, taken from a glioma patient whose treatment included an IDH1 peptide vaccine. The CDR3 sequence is CASSSRNTEAFF. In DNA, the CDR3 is TGTGCCAGCAGCTCTCGGAACACTGAAGCTTTCTTT.